This TCR beta chain is drawn from a study of blood T cell repertoires in COVID-19. Overall study context: PBMCs, B-cell-depleted T cells, or T cells were the source of the cDNA or gDNA that made up the material.

Across 20 to 25 US areas, participants ranged in age from about 18 to 89 years. Cohort 3 donors were reported recovered after two negative PCRs, clearance, or symptom resolution. Per the germline V gene, CDR1 is ENHRY and CDR2 is SYGVKD. Losses at the gene ends were 7 bases for V and 5 bases for J; bases not matched to a gene: 7. This CDR3 has 13 amino acids. The protocol was immunoSEQ multiplex PCR, while the TCRdb copy is restricted to in-frame clones and leaves out a portion. Altogether about 320,000 clones are present, 85% to 90% being singletons, with the ten largest covering more than 9%. This TCR came from a woman younger than 35 who had recovered from COVID-19. The sequencing input was PBMCs or T cells enriched from blood (not recorded which). The chain combines TRBV10-3 with TRBJ1-1, with TRBD1 identical over 7 bases. CDR3: CAITAGGQTEAFF. Here the CDR3 DNA reads TGTGCCATCACCGCAGGGGGTCAGACTGAAGCTTTCTTT.